The TCR beta chain under discussion was sequenced for a study of blood T cell repertoires in COVID-19. Study information: Acute and convalescent COVID-19 specimens originated in the United States, Italy and Spain.

Clones were sequenced by immunoSEQ multiplex PCR, and TCRdb holds only the in-frame ones, with some missing. Among roughly 350,000 clones listed, roughly 90% were seen once. The CDR3 sequence is 15 residues long. Germline V gene lookup returns CDR1 LNHDA and CDR2 SQIVND (reference sequence). V shed 1 base and J shed 5 bases, with 9 bases lying between them. The V and J genes are TRBV19 and TRBJ1-6, with TRBD1 as a possible D gene (6 bases). Sequencing used PBMCs or T cells enriched from blood (not recorded which). This sequence was found in a woman in her thirties who had recovered from COVID-19. The CDR3 loop reads CASSIGTANNSPLHF. The DNA of the CDR3 is TGTGCCAGTAGTATAGGGACAGCGAATAATTCACCCCTCCACTTT.